This T cell receptor beta chain was sequenced during a study of B cell selection in AIRE deficiency. CDR1 and CDR2 (germline): SNHLY, FYNNEI. V was pared by 4 bases and J by 1 base, with 21 bases between. This CDR3 is 18 amino acids long. A note on this clone: What it recognizes is unknown.

Sorting defined conventional CD4 T cells as CD4+CD127+. Broader study findings: CDR3s were shorter in shared Treg sequences, reflecting few non-templated nucleotide insertions.

Per the authors' pipeline: Some 120,000 patient and approximately 140,000 healthy donor in-frame TCRbeta sequences came from conventional T cells. Produced via immunoSEQ multiplex PCR; TCRdb's table is partial and in-frame only. V and J calls and clone size follow that table, whereas D and trimming were derived from the DNA. Of fewer than 30,000 clones in the sample, just under 97% were seen once. The genes are TRBV2 and TRBJ2-3; a possible D gene is TRBD2 (6 bases). Specimen: conventional CD4+ T cells sorted from PBMCs. The sequence was collected from a human donor with AIRE deficiency. Here the CDR3 DNA reads TGTGCCAGCAGTGTTCGCCGTAAGTCTAGCGCGGGCACAGATACGCAGTATTTT. The encoded protein is CASSVRRKSSAGTDTQYF. Using reference TRBV2 and TRBJ2-3 for the parts outside the CDR3, the full variable domain is EPEVTQTPSHQVTQMGQEVILRCVPISNHLYFYWYRQILGQKVEFLVSFYNNEISEKSEIFDDQFSVERPDGSNFTLKIRSTKLEDSAMYFCASSVRRKSSAGTDTQYFGPGTRLTVL.